A single sample gave rise to the 19 T cell receptor beta chains below, sequenced in a study of cytomegalovirus exposure and HLA in healthy donors. The PCR had 60 Vbeta and 13 Jbeta primers. Clones were read by immunoSEQ multiplex PCR, and TCRdb kept only the in-frame ones, dropping some. The repertoire holds 100,000 to 150,000 clones, with about 79% as singletons. The sequencing sample was made of PBMCs. The receptors derive from a woman aged 45 to 65 in good health and CMV-seronegative.

The genes are TRBV2 and TRBJ1-6; the match to TRBD1 covers 11 bases. V was pared by 7 bases and J by 8 bases, with 4 bases of the junction left unmatched. The CDR3 runs to 14 residues. CDR1 SNHLY and CDR2 FYNNEI come from the germline V gene. In nucleotides, the CDR3 is TGTGCCAGCACCGGGACAGGGGGGGATTCACCCCTCCACTTT. Translated, it gives CASTGTGGDSPLHF.

J is TRBJ2-2 and V is TRBV30, with 8 nucleotides matching TRBD2. The CDR3 consists of 14 residues. V shed 4 bases and J 5 bases; nucleotides not matched to a gene: 6. The germline gives CDR1 GTSNPN, CDR2 SVGIG (reference sequence). The CDR3 nucleotides are TGTGCCTGGACCCCCGGGACTAGAACCGGGGAGCTGTTTTTT. Translating it yields CAWTPGTRTGELFF.

This clone came up once. The chain employs TRBV28 and TRBJ2-1, with TRBD2 matching 8 bases. Trimming at V came to 10 bases and at J to 4 bases, leaving 12 bases not matched to a gene. The length of the CDR3 is 15 residues. CDR1 and CDR2 from the germline V gene are MDHEN and SYDVKM. CDR3 nucleotide sequence: TGTGCCACAGGACCCTTCGGGAGGGATTACAATGAGCAGTTCTTC. The encoded protein is CATGPFGRDYNEQFF.

This rearrangement joins TRBV10-3 to TRBJ2-7; D is perhaps TRBD2 (5 bases). V lost 6 bases to trimming and J lost 2 bases, with 17 bases between them. The CDR3 consists of 15 residues. Germline V CDR1 and CDR2: ENHRY, SYGVKD. CDR3 DNA sequence: TGTGCCATCAGCGAGGACTTCAAGCTTACCTACGAGCAGTACTTC. It encodes CAISEDFKLTYEQYF.

The chain carries TRBV28 and TRBJ1-2; 8 positions agree with TRBD1. Germline CDR1 MDHEN, CDR2 SYDVKM. CDR3 length: 15 amino acids. Trimming cost V 3 bases and J 2 bases; bases outside gene matches: 5. CDR3 protein: CASSLAGGVNYGYTF. CDR3 nucleotide sequence: TGTGCCAGCAGTTTGGCAGGGGGCGTGAACTATGGCTACACCTTC.

The rearrangement joins TRBV19 to TRBJ2-3; TRBD2 matches at 8 bases. The CDR3 has 16 amino acids. The V gene end was trimmed by 7 bases and the J gene end by 2 bases; junction bases not matched to a gene: 11. From germline, CDR1 is LNHDA and CDR2 SQIVND (reference sequence). The CDR3 coding sequence is TGTGCCAGTAAACCGCCGGGAGGGCTCATCACAGATACGCAGTATTTT. Residues: CASKPPGGLITDTQYF.

V gene TRBV7-8 combines with J gene TRBJ1-1, with TRBD1 matching 7 bases. The CDR3 spans 15 residues. Germline lookup yields CDR1 SGHVS and CDR2 FQNEAQ. V lost 3 bases and J lost 5; bases outside the gene matches: 9. The CDR3 protein is CASSFDRAGATEAFF. CDR3 coding DNA: TGTGCCAGCAGCTTCGACAGGGCGGGTGCGACTGAAGCTTTCTTT. Full variable domain (remainder filled in from reference TRBV7-8 and TRBJ1-1): GAGVSQSPRYKVAKRGQDVALRCDPISGHVSLFWYQQALGQGPEFLTYFQNEAQLDKSGLPSDRFFAERPEGSVSTLKIQRTQQEDSAVYLCASSFDRAGATEAFFGQGTRLTVV.

J is TRBJ2-3 and V is TRBV7-6, with D unresolved. Germline lookup yields CDR1 SGHVS and CDR2 FNYEAQ. CDR3 length: 14 residues. Trimming removed 5 bases from V and 4 bases from J, with 13 bases in between. For the CDR3, the DNA is TGTGCCAGCAGCCCGCAACCCGAGGCAGATACGCAGTATTTT. It translates to CASSPQPEADTQYF. The entire variable domain, with the rest obtained from reference TRBV7-6 and TRBJ2-3, is as follows: GAGVSQSPRYKVTKRGQDVALRCDPISGHVSLYWYRQALGQGPEFLTYFNYEAQQDKSGLPNDRFSAERPEGSISTLTIQRTEQRDSAMYRCASSPQPEADTQYFGPGTRLTVL.

This clone was seen just once. V usage is TRBV18 and J usage is TRBJ1-4, with a tentative D call TRBD1 (6 bases). Trimming cost V 0 bases and J 3 bases, with 11 bases left between them. The CDR3 length is 16 residues. Germline-derived CDR1 and CDR2 are KGHSH and LQKENI. This CDR3 is CASSPPNGQSNEKLFF. CDR3 nucleotides: TGTGCCAGCTCACCACCTAACGGACAGTCTAATGAAAAACTGTTTTTT.

The chain combines TRBV9 with TRBJ2-1; 10 nucleotides align to TRBD1. The germline CDR1 and CDR2 sequences are SGDLS and YYNGEE. CDR3 length equals 16 residues. The J segment lost 9 bases and the V segment lost 0 bases, leaving 9 bases of the junction unmatched. CDR3 in DNA: TGTGCCAGCAGCGTAGAGGGGACAGGGGTTTTAGGTGAGCAGTTCTTC. Protein product: CASSVEGTGVLGEQFF.

This clone was seen only a few times. This chain joins TRBV7-9 and TRBJ1-4; D perhaps matches TRBD1 (5 bases). This CDR3 comprises 15 residues. Germline V gene data show CDR1 as SEHNR and CDR2 as FQNEAQ (reference sequence). The V end lost 5 bases, the J end lost 5 bases, and 15 bases lay between the germline ends. CDR3 amino acids: CASSPGRGENEKLFF. As DNA, the CDR3 is TGTGCCAGCAGCCCAGGTAGGGGCGAAAATGAAAAACTGTTTTTT.

The V and J genes are TRBV9 and TRBJ1-2; unclear D gene. This CDR3 region has 12 residues. Germline V gene data show CDR1 as SGDLS and CDR2 as YYNGEE. V gave up 1 base and J gave up 7 bases, with 8 bases separating them. The CDR3 DNA reads TGTGCCAGCAGCGTACCTGACTCTGGCTACACCTTC. Amino acid sequence: CASSVPDSGYTF. Full variable domain (missing parts from reference TRBV9 and TRBJ1-2): DSGVTQTPKHLITATGQRVTLRCSPRSGDLSVYWYQQSLDQGLQFLIQYYNGEERAKGNILERFSAQQFPDLHSELNLSSLELGDSALYFCASSVPDSGYTFGSGTRLTVV.

The chain links TRBV4-2 to TRBJ2-7; tentatively, D is TRBD1 (5 bases). V was cut by 1 base and J by 2 bases, with 9 bases left in between. In germline, CDR1 is LGHNA, CDR2 YNFKEQ. The CDR3 covers 14 residues. The CDR3 loop is CASSQGGDAYEQYF. The CDR3 DNA reads as TGTGCCAGCAGCCAAGGGGGCGATGCCTACGAGCAGTACTTC.

Only one count was recorded for this clone. This sequence joins TRBV2 and TRBJ1-5; D not resolved. V was pared by 4 bases and J by 0 bases, with 10 bases between. This CDR3 contains 15 residues. Germline V gene sequence: CDR1 SNHLY, CDR2 FYNNEI. CDR3 sequence reads: CASSVSANSNQPQHF. CDR3 bases: TGTGCCAGCAGTGTATCCGCTAATAGCAATCAGCCCCAGCATTTT.

The chain combines TRBV7-2 with TRBJ2-7, with a tentative D call TRBD1 (5 bases). This CDR3 is built from 14 residues. V shed 5 bases and J shed 2 bases, with 13 bases lying between them. Germline loops: CDR1 SGHTA, CDR2 FQGNSA. The CDR3 nucleotides are TGTGCCAGCAGCACGACAGTAACCACCTACGAGCAGTACTTC. Translating gives CASSTTVTTYEQYF.

The chain is built from TRBV29-1 and TRBJ1-2; 7 bases are shared with TRBD1. J lost 4 bases, V lost 0 bases, and 5 bases had no gene match. This CDR3 has 14 amino acids. Germline V gene data show CDR1 as SQVTM and CDR2 as ANQGSEA. Here the CDR3 DNA reads TGCAGCGTTGAAGAGAAGGGGGCGGGCTATGGCTACACCTTC. Residues: CSVEEKGAGYGYTF. The complete variable domain, with remaining parts taken from reference TRBV29-1 and TRBJ1-2, reads SAVISQKPSRDICQRGTSLTIQCQVDSQVTMMFWYRQQPGQSLTLIATANQGSEATYESGFVIDKFPISRPNLTFSTLTVSNMSPEDSSIYLCSVEEKGAGYGYTFGSGTRLTVV.

The chain couples TRBV13 to TRBJ2-1; D might be TRBD2 (5 bases). Germline-derived CDR1 and CDR2 are PRHDT and FYEKMQ (reference sequence). The CDR3 contains 13 residues. V was trimmed by 0 bases and J by 9 bases, leaving 9 bases between them. The CDR3 is CASSLGRRGEQFF. CDR3 sequence (DNA): TGTGCCAGCAGCTTAGGCCGCCGGGGTGAGCAGTTCTTC.

The rearrangement joins TRBV10-3 to TRBJ1-5; 9 nucleotides match TRBD1. Germline CDR1 and CDR2: ENHRY and SYGVKD. The CDR3 consists of 17 residues. The J segment lost 3 bases and the V segment lost 0 bases, leaving 6 bases of the junction unmatched. CDR3 DNA: TGTGCCATCAGTGAGTCTAGGACAGGGGAGGACAATCAGCCCCAGCATTTT. It translates to CAISESRTGEDNQPQHF.

This clone was counted ten times or more. The chain employs TRBV19 and TRBJ1-1; D not resolved. This CDR3 spans 13 amino acids. Looked up from germline, CDR1 is LNHDA and CDR2 is SQIVND (reference sequence). V was shortened by 3 bases and J by 4 bases, with 9 bases between the two germline ends. CDR3 in DNA: TGTGCCAGTAGTATCCGGGAGGCCACTGAAGCTTTCTTT. It codes for CASSIREATEAFF.